This T cell receptor beta chain was found in a study of T cell repertoires in cytomegalovirus infection (dated by TCRdb to between 2018 and 2021). General notes on the study: The peptide stimulations were aimed at well-studied HLA-B-restricted epitopes as well as recently identified HLA-C-restricted CMV epitopes, whose presentation resists viral immunomodulation. Donor HLA type was relevant to the analysis, because carriage of CMV infection together with the matching HLA type was indicated by public TCR beta signatures.

Sequencing instrument: Illumina HiSeq 1500. The public reads were reanalyzed by TCRdb: fastp trimming at Q25, MiXCR alignment, in-frame beta chains only. CDR3 protein sequences are deduplicated, and each keeps its most common genes and DNA. The sample data list some 800,000 distinct CDR3 sequences, and 30% to 35% of these were observed just once. 9.5% to 15% of the sample belongs to the ten largest clones. V loses 2 bases, J loses 4 bases, and the germline ends lie 14 bases apart. Per the germline V gene (reference sequence), SEHNR is the CDR1 and FQNEAQ is the CDR2. From its cysteine to its phenylalanine, the CDR3 spans 15 amino acids. Kept here is only the CDR3 DNA, which spans 45 bases and is read in frame from base 1. Sample treatment or condition, as interpreted from the label and publication: in vitro stimulation with specific CMV peptide epitopes to enrich CMV-specific T cells. The full study reports these points: In both this cohort and an independent cohort of a few hundred donors, the cumulative frequency of public TCR beta family members distinguished carriers of CMV infection plus the relevant HLA type. The ex vivo response was dominated by HLA-C-restricted CMV-specific TCR beta clonotypes, which also provided the single most frequent clonotype in two of eight donors.

Notes on this clonotype: Its recognized antigen is unknown. Base qualities are missing; no much larger clone stands one base away.

Source: cultured CD8+ T cells from PBMCs, taken from culture after CMV antigen stimulation. Recombination connected TRBV7-9 to TRBJ1-2, with the D gene not clear enough to name. This sequence was found in a human donor in good health (CMV status not recorded). Some clones in this sample may be carry-over from other donors' samples. The CDR3 region: CASSLLIREGYGYTF. DNA sequence: TGTGCCAGCAGCTTACTGATTAGGGAGGGCTATGGCTACACCTTC. Reference TRBV7-9 and TRBJ1-2 proteins supply the regions before and after the CDR3; the full variable domain is: DTGVSQNPRHKITKRGQNVTFRCDPISEHNRLYWYRQTLGQGPEFLTYFQNEAQLEKSRLLSDRFSAERPKGSFSTLEIQRTEQGDSAMYLCASSLLIREGYGYTFGSGTRLTVV.